The following is a TCR beta chain sequence with its context. What it binds is unknown. This CDR3 is built from 14 residues. After removal of 3 bases from V and 3 bases from J, the junction contained 5 bases not matched to a gene. Germline CDR1 is DFQATT and CDR2 is SNEGSKA (reference sequence). The data stem from a study of T cell repertoires in cytomegalovirus infection. Study results and limitations: The study found HLA-C-restricted CMV-specific TCR beta clonotypes dominating the ex vivo response.

MiXCR, applied by TCRdb to the reads, yields one record per CDR3 protein. Among about 260,000 distinct CDR3 sequences listed, roughly an eighth were seen once. The chain employs TRBV20-1 and TRBJ2-7; 10 nucleotides line up with TRBD1. The source of this sequence is a human donor in good health (CMV status not recorded). Some clones in this sample may be carry-over from other donors' samples. Sequences were obtained from PBMCs. CDR3 residues: CSASRDRGNYEQYF. The CDR3 nucleotides are TGCAGTGCTAGCCGGGACAGGGGTAACTACGAGCAGTACTTC.